Ten or more counts support the clone carrying this T cell receptor (beta chain). The source of the sample is a study of CD8+CD57+ T cells in acquired aplastic anemia. For the study at large: Sorted CD4+ and CD8+ cells gave a mean 3.2 ug DNA, range roughly 0.19 to 30 ug.

Genomic DNA acted as the template from which TCR beta VDJ combination and CDR3 sequence profiling were carried out. TCRdb reanalysed the reads using MiXCR and keeps one entry per CDR3 protein. The sample includes about 120,000 distinct CDR3 sequences, over 55% of them seen just once. CD8+CD57+ cell expansion had been shown by flow cytometry in patients chosen for sequencing. A severe acquired aplastic anemia diagnosis applied to all patients. CDR1 is DFQATT, CDR2 SNEGSKA, per germline (reference sequence). V lost 6 bases and J lost 2; bases outside the gene matches: 6. This CDR3 contains 14 residues. The gene calls are TRBV20-1 and TRBJ2-7; TRBD2 aligns across 11 bases. The TCR was taken from a human donor with aplastic anemia. Material for sequencing was sorted CD4+, CD8+, or CD8+CD57+ T cells (not recorded which) from PBMCs. CDR3: CSATGTSGTYEQYF. The DNA of the CDR3 is TGCAGTGCAACCGGGACTAGCGGAACCTACGAGCAGTACTTC.